These T cell receptor beta chains were read from a single sample in a study of cytomegalovirus exposure and HLA in healthy donors. TCRdb's table, derived via immunoSEQ multiplex PCR, lists solely in-frame clones and lacks some. Counted here are about 160,000 clones, almost 80% occurring once; the ten biggest clones make up about 1.3%. Sequencing was carried out using PBMCs. Source of these receptors: a woman between 50 and 59 years old in good health and CMV-seronegative. The CDR3 runs from the conserved cysteine through the conserved F or W. Not all rows give a size; the values are once, few, many and, for expanded clones, a class.

TRBJ2-7 NA 15 TRBV28 CASSPMTGRIYEQYF
TRBJ2-1 NA 14 TRBV19 CASSIIGGMGEQFF
TRBJ1-3 once 14 TRBV29-1 CSVDPWSSGNTIYF
TRBJ2-5 NA 14 TRBV5-1 CASSVGQDGETQYF
TRBJ2-3 few 14 TRBV6-5 CASSYDGGTDTQYF
TRBJ2-1 few 14 TRBV7-7 CASSLAGEGNEQFF
TRBJ1-1 once 11 TRBV28 CASWSDTEAFF
TRBJ2-4 NA 12 TRBV5-5 CASSWTGGWEYF
TRBJ2-7 few 15 TRBV28 CASSLAGTRLYEQYF
TRBJ2-5 few 16 TRBV13 CASSFSRDSLRETQYF
TRBJ1-1 few 15 TRBV7-9 CASSFGLPGNTEAFF
TRBJ2-7 NA 14 TRBV30 CAWSVLGGSHEQYF
TRBJ1-4 NA 14 TRBV28 CASSLGQNNEKLFF
TRBJ1-6 NA 15 TRBV19 CASRIGESYNSPLHF
TRBJ1-2 once 17 TRBV5-1 CASSSNRDSPGGYGYTF
TRBJ1-2 NA 15 TRBV28 CASNLAGQGARGYTF
TRBJ2-7 NA 13 TRBV28 CASSFVSNYEQYF
TRBJ2-5 NA 15 TRBV9 CASSVGGGVLETQYF
TRBJ1-4 NA 15 TRBV4-1 CASSQEGAGNEKLFF
TRBJ2-1 once 13 TRBV18 CASSPGTPNEQFF
TRBJ2-7 NA 14 TRBV7-9 CASSFAAGAYEQYF
TRBJ2-7 NA 17 TRBV19 CASSIDPGDKGNYEQYF
TRBJ1-2 NA 15 TRBV10-2 CASSESWGHRFGYTF
TRBJ2-1 NA 15 TRBV5-1 CASAPSRGPENEQFF
TRBJ2-7 NA 13 TRBV29-1 CSVDTGMLYEQYF
TRBJ2-5 NA 12 TRBV14 CASSRDQETQYF
TRBJ2-2 NA 12 TRBV27 CASSVSSGELFF
TRBJ2-7 NA 19 TRBV14 CASSQDWASGSLPAYEQYF
TRBJ1-6 NA 16 TRBV6-6 CASSYPTGYADSPLHF
TRBJ2-1 once 15 TRBV5-1 CASKRTGQGYNEQFF
TRBJ2-7 NA 14 TRBV7-2 CASSSYGTLYEQYF
TRBJ2-7 once 16 TRBV4-3 CASSQELGNKGGEQYF
TRBJ2-1 NA 13 TRBV6-1 CASSEIREKEQFF
TRBJ1-1 once 13 TRBV14 CASSAQGYTEAFF
TRBJ2-1 NA 16 TRBV19 CASTKAAGESYNEQFF
TRBJ2-3 NA 15 TRBV7-9 CASSFFQGGTDTQYF
TRBJ2-7 NA 15 TRBV2 CASSSPGQRGVEQYF
TRBJ1-2 NA 14 TRBV29-1 CSVDWTEPNYGYTF
TRBJ1-5 NA 14 TRBV7-9 CASSLGGQGQPQHF
TRBJ1-3 NA 17 TRBV13 CASSRPWDTNSGNTIYF
TRBJ2-1 NA 16 TRBV11-2 CASSLERSNSYNEQFF
TRBJ1-5 NA 12 TRBV7-9 CSSSEGGEPQHF
TRBJ1-2 NA 15 TRBV5-1 CASSLRGDNNYGYTF
TRBJ1-1 NA 15 TRBV4-3 CASSQESTDGAEAFF
TRBJ1-2 NA 14 TRBV7-2 CASSLYETDYGYTF
TRBJ2-3 NA 14 TRBV7-2 CASSWDTSTDTQYF
TRBJ2-3 NA 16 TRBV4-2 CASSQGLAGAADTQYF
TRBJ2-1 NA 15 TRBV11-3 CASSLGTGNHNEQFF
TRBJ1-2 NA 13 TRBV7-2 CASSPWGDYGYTF
TRBJ1-2 NA 20 TRBV6-1 CASSAHDRRGNLISADGYTF
TRBJ2-7 NA 19 TRBV28 CASSLWPSSDRGRGGEQYF
TRBJ2-1 few 12 TRBV6-4 CASSEGTDKQFF
TRBJ1-6 NA 13 TRBV5-1 CASSLETGSPLHF